Shown below are 29 T cell receptor beta chains from a single sample sequenced in a study of cytotoxic CD8 clonotypes in ibrutinib-treated CLL (dated by TCRdb to the early 2020s). Receptor amplification or capture employed the immunoSEQ multiplex PCR assay. TCRdb carries this immuneACCESS record with in-frame sequences only. Its versions omit some clonotypes, under half of them owing to an unresolved V gene in the studies checked, with the rest unexplained. This sample holds around 15,000 clones; approximately 67% were observed only once. Roughly 18% of the sample belongs to the ten largest clones. The sequencing here drew on PBMCs, taken before ibrutinib treatment. These receptors all come from a human donor with chronic lymphocytic leukemia.

The chain is built from TRBV18 and TRBJ1-3, with 9 bases lining up with TRBD1. Germline CDR1 and CDR2: KGHSH and LQKENI. This CDR3 contains 15 residues. V shed 6 bases, J shed 2 bases, and the junction held 5 bases outside the gene matches. The CDR3 loop is CASSAQGATGNTIYF. The CDR3 DNA is TGTGCCAGCTCGGCACAGGGGGCGACTGGAAACACCATATATTTT.

The chain is built from TRBV4-2 and TRBJ1-4, with TRBD1 as a possible D gene (6 bases). The CDR3 covers 16 residues. The germline CDR1 and CDR2 sequences are LGHNA and YNFKEQ. V was shortened by 0 bases and J by 6 bases, with 14 bases between the two germline ends. CDR3 coding DNA: TGTGCCAGCAGCCAAGATTGGGCAGGGGCGGATGAAAAACTGTTTTTT. Translated: CASSQDWAGADEKLFF.

Note on this clone: Other DNA sequences of this sample code for an identical CDR3. V usage is TRBV6-5 and J usage is TRBJ2-7; 9 bases line up with TRBD1. The V gene end was trimmed by 2 bases and the J gene end by 4 bases; junction bases not matched to a gene: 6. CDR3 length: 15 residues. Germline V gene data show CDR1 as MNHEY and CDR2 as SVGAGI. The CDR3 is CASSYKGQGTYEQYF. CDR3 nucleotide sequence: TGTGCCAGCAGTTACAAGGGACAGGGAACTTACGAGCAGTACTTC.

The chain couples TRBV6-5 to TRBJ2-1; a weak D match, TRBD1 (5 bases). V gave up 4 bases and J gave up 7 bases, with 14 bases separating them. CDR1 MNHEY and CDR2 SVGAGI come from the germline V gene. The CDR3 has 14 amino acids. CDR3 amino acids: CASSSPREKNEQFF. The CDR3 DNA follows: TGTGCCAGCAGTTCTCCCAGGGAAAAGAATGAGCAGTTCTTC.

This clone was seen more than once but under ten times. The chain carries TRBV13 and TRBJ2-7; D might be TRBD2 (5 bases). V lost 0 bases, J lost 6 bases, and 9 bases lay in between. CDR1 and CDR2 (germline): PRHDT, FYEKMQ (reference sequence). This CDR3 spans 13 amino acids. CDR3: CASSLGRALEQYF. CDR3 nucleotides: TGTGCCAGCAGCTTAGGGCGGGCCCTCGAGCAGTACTTC.

In its sample, this clone was seen a few times. The chain has TRBV5-1 and TRBJ1-4; 7 nucleotides align to TRBD1. The CDR3 loop spans 14 amino acids. CDR1 is SGHRS and CDR2 is YFSETQ in the germline V gene. Trimming took 5 bases from V and 7 from J; bases not matched to a gene: 8. The CDR3 region is CASRVTGAGEKLFF. CDR3 DNA sequence: TGCGCCAGCAGGGTAACAGGGGCTGGTGAAAAACTGTTTTTT.

This sequence joins TRBV5-1 and TRBJ1-2; TRBD1 matches 7 bases. This CDR3 is 15 amino acids long. The V segment lost 6 bases and the J segment 0 bases; nucleotides outside the gene matches: 8. Germline V gene lookup returns CDR1 SGHRS and CDR2 YFSETQ. CDR3 region: CASTETGLTNYGYTF. The CDR3 DNA sequence: TGCGCCAGCACAGAGACAGGGCTTACTAACTATGGCTACACCTTC.

The chain links TRBV29-1 to TRBJ2-7; 7 bases line up with TRBD1. Trimming took 7 bases from V and 2 from J; bases not matched to a gene: 8. Germline-derived CDR1 and CDR2 are SQVTM and ANQGSEA. The CDR3 runs to 13 residues. The CDR3 is CSAYEGAAYEQYF. The CDR3 coding sequence is TGCAGCGCTTACGAGGGGGCGGCCTACGAGCAGTACTTC.

The V gene is TRBV6-5, the J gene TRBJ2-2; D is ambiguous. The CDR3 sequence is 11 residues long. Germline-derived CDR1 and CDR2 are MNHEY and SVGAGI. Trimming stripped 4 bases from V and 4 bases from J, with 1 base between. The CDR3: CASSSTGELFF. CDR3 in DNA: TGTGCCAGCAGTTCCACCGGGGAGCTGTTTTTT.

This clone was detected a few times. CDR3 loop: CASSLLGQGETQYF. CDR3 bases: TGTGCCAGCAGTTTACTTGGACAGGGAGAGACCCAGTACTTC. The chain is built from TRBV27 and TRBJ2-5, with 8 bases identical to TRBD1. The CDR3 runs 14 residues. Trimming at V came to 2 bases and at J to 4 bases, leaving 3 bases not matched to a gene. Germline assignment: CDR1 MNHEY and CDR2 SMNVEV (reference sequence).

This sequence joins TRBV2 and TRBJ2-2, with 7 nucleotides matching TRBD1. The germline CDR1 and CDR2 sequences are SNHLY and FYNNEI. The CDR3 has 15 amino acids. The ends lost 4 bases at V and 1 base at J; junction bases unmatched: 3. CDR3 nucleotide sequence: TGTGCCAGCAGTGGACAGGGAAGGAACACCGGGGAGCTGTTTTTT. It translates to CASSGQGRNTGELFF.

The chain is built from TRBV23-1 and TRBJ1-3, with D hard to call. TRBV23-1 is an ORF, with its function uncertain. V lost 11 bases to trimming and J lost 4 bases, with 6 bases between them. The CDR3 totals 10 residues. For the CDR3, the DNA is TGCGCCGGCCCAGGAAACACCATATATTTT. Its translation: CAGPGNTIYF.

The chain links TRBV5-1 to TRBJ1-1; D not resolved. The V and J ends lost 4 bases and 3 bases respectively, with 13 bases between them. Germline loops: CDR1 SGHRS, CDR2 YFSETQ. The CDR3 totals 14 residues. The CDR3 reads CASSKYSRDTEAFF. In DNA, the CDR3 is TGCGCCAGCAGCAAATATTCTCGGGACACTGAAGCTTTCTTT.

This clone is a singleton in its sample. The CDR3 bases are TGTGCCAGCGCAGGGGATACGCAGTATTTT. Its protein product is CASAGDTQYF. The chain uses TRBV12-2 and TRBJ2-3; the table's D call of TRBD1 was not tested on the DNA. TRBV12-2 constitutes a pseudogene. CDR3 length equals 10 residues.

The chain has TRBV7-2 and TRBJ2-5; D call uncertain. The ends were cut back, 8 bases at V and 7 bases at J, with 14 bases in the middle. The CDR3 loop spans 12 amino acids. Germline CDR1 SGHTA, CDR2 FQGNSA. CDR3 sequence reads: CASGSTGVTQYF. CDR3 DNA: TGTGCCAGCGGGTCTACCGGCGTGACCCAGTACTTC.

The chain has TRBV9 and TRBJ2-7; a weak D match, TRBD2 (6 bases). The CDR3 has 15 amino acids. Germline-derived CDR1 and CDR2 are SGDLS and YYNGEE. Trimming pared 1 base from V and 7 bases from J, leaving 18 bases between. Here the CDR3 reads CASSVMDNRAGEQYF. For the CDR3, the DNA is TGTGCCAGCAGCGTAATGGACAACCGTGCGGGGGAGCAGTACTTC.

The CDR3 DNA is TGTGCCAGCAGCTCCCAGGACTACCCCTACGAGCAGTACTTC. This codes for CASSSQDYPYEQYF. The chain links TRBV14 to TRBJ2-7, with a weak D call TRBD2 (6 bases). This CDR3 is 14 amino acids long. Germline CDR1 SGHDN, CDR2 FVKESK. Trimming took 5 bases from V and 2 from J, leaving 13 bases between them.

This clone was recorded a few times. The CDR3 DNA is TGCAGCGTTCCCGACAGGTCTCACTATGGCTACACCTTC. This gives the protein CSVPDRSHYGYTF. V gene TRBV29-1 combines with J gene TRBJ1-2, with TRBD1 as a possible D gene (6 bases). V shed 5 bases and J shed 3 bases, with 13 bases lying between them. CDR1 SQVTM and CDR2 ANQGSEA come from the germline V gene. CDR3 length: 13 residues.

The V and J genes are TRBV6-4 and TRBJ2-3; no clear D gene. The CDR3 runs 13 residues. Trimming cost V 4 bases and J 7 bases, with 12 bases left between them. Looked up from germline, CDR1 is MRHNA and CDR2 is SNTAGT. CDR3 region: CASSAYVGYTQYF. In nucleotides, the CDR3 is TGTGCCAGCAGTGCCTATGTTGGATATACGCAGTATTTT.

The chain recombines TRBV19 with TRBJ2-7; D tentatively reads TRBD1 or TRBD2 (5 bases each). The CDR3 has 15 amino acids. V shed 3 bases and J shed 1 base, with 13 bases lying between them. CDR1 is LNHDA, CDR2 SQIVND, per germline (reference sequence). Here the CDR3 reads CASSIERGGSYEQYF. For the CDR3, the DNA is TGTGCCAGTAGTATCGAGAGGGGTGGTTCCTACGAGCAGTACTTC. Complete variable domain (other parts from reference TRBV19 and TRBJ2-7): DGGITQSPKYLFRKEGQNVTLSCEQNLNHDAMYWYRQDPGQGLRLIYYSQIVNDFQKGDIAEGYSVSREKKESFPLTVTSAQKNPTAFYLCASSIERGGSYEQYFGPGTRLTVT.

The chain is built from TRBV9 and TRBJ2-7, with D perhaps matching TRBD2 (6 bases). V was cut by 5 bases and J by 0 bases, with 12 bases left in between. This CDR3 region has 14 residues. Germline loops: CDR1 SGDLS, CDR2 YYNGEE. The chain's CDR3 is CASSTGVSSYEQYF. Here the CDR3 DNA reads TGTGCCAGCAGTACGGGGGTTAGCTCCTACGAGCAGTACTTC.

Only a few counts were recorded for this clone. The V gene is TRBV6-5, the J gene TRBJ1-2; D perhaps matches TRBD1 (5 bases). The V gene's germline CDR1 is MNHEY and CDR2 SVGAGI. V gave up 5 bases and J gave up 0 bases, with 13 bases separating them. The CDR3 runs to 15 residues. CDR3 sequence (DNA): TGTGCCAGCAGTACCCTCGGGACCGCTAACTATGGCTACACCTTC. Residues: CASSTLGTANYGYTF.

This clone was seen once. The chain uses TRBV28 and TRBJ1-5; 7 positions match TRBD1. The CDR3 runs to 16 residues. The trim removed 6 bases at V and 4 bases at J, leaving 12 bases unmatched. In germline, CDR1 is MDHEN, CDR2 SYDVKM. CDR3 DNA: TGTGCCAGCAGACCCGCCGGGACAGAAAGAAATCAGCCCCAGCATTTT. Its protein is CASRPAGTERNQPQHF.

This chain connects TRBV18 to TRBJ1-5; D is ambiguous. The CDR3 spans 16 residues. Between the trimmed V and J ends, which lost 5 bases and 1 base, there was a span of 15 bases. The germline gives CDR1 KGHSH, CDR2 LQKENI. CDR3 residues: CASSSNNPGSNQPQHF. The CDR3 DNA sequence: TGTGCCAGCTCAAGTAATAACCCCGGGAGCAATCAGCCCCAGCATTTT.

CDR3 sequence reads: CASSKSGTGYNEQFF. In DNA form, the CDR3 reads TGTGCCAGCAGTAAATCCGGGACAGGGTACAATGAGCAGTTCTTC. The J gene is TRBJ2-1, the V gene TRBV25-1, with 9 nucleotides matching TRBD1. CDR1 MGHDK and CDR2 SYGVNS come from the germline V gene. V was clipped by 5 bases and J by 4 bases; unmatched bases: 6. The CDR3 is made up of 15 amino acids. Combining the CDR3 with reference TRBV25-1 and TRBJ2-1 gives the whole variable domain EADIYQTPRYLVIGTGKKITLECSQTMGHDKMYWYQQDPGMELHLIHYSYGVNSTEKGDLSSESTVSRIRTEHFPLTLESARPSHTSQYLCASSKSGTGYNEQFFGPGTRLTVL.

Comment on this clone: At one end, the junction sequence differs from germline, possibly due to a read error. The rearrangement links TRBV5-6 to TRBJ1-1; no clear D gene. This CDR3 spans 13 amino acids. Per germline, CDR1 SGHDT and CDR2 YYEEEE. The CDR3 DNA is TGTGCCAGCAGCTTAGGAGGGAACACTGAAGATTTCTTT. Amino acid sequence: CASSLGGNTEDFF. Looking up the rest from reference TRBV5-6 and TRBJ1-1 gives the full variable domain: DAGVTQSPTHLIKTRGQQVTLRCSPKSGHDTVSWYQQALGQGPQFIFQYYEEEERQRGNFPDRFSGHQFPNYSSELNVNALLLGDSALYLCASSLGGNTEDFFGQGTRLTVV.

The chain has TRBV4-3 and TRBJ2-2, with a weak D call TRBD1 (6 bases). The germline gives CDR1 LGHNA, CDR2 YSLEER. The CDR3 has 15 residues. V shed 4 bases and J shed 7 bases, with 16 bases lying between them. The CDR3 here is CASSPQGRQGGELFF. CDR3 nucleotide sequence: TGCGCCAGCAGCCCCCAGGGGCGGCAAGGCGGGGAGCTGTTTTTT.

For this clone: At one of its ends the junction is not consistent with the germline gene, which may arise from a read error. The same CDR3 is also encoded by other DNA sequences in this sample. The gene calls are TRBV28 and TRBJ2-7; D is uncertain. The V gene's germline CDR1 is MDHEN and CDR2 SYDVKM. The CDR3 covers 13 residues. Here the CDR3 DNA reads TGCGCCAGCTCCCTCTGGGGATTCAGCGAGCAGTACTTC. Protein: CASSLWGFSEQYF.

This rearrangement joins TRBV28 to TRBJ1-3; tentatively, D is TRBD1 (5 bases). Germline V gives CDR1 MDHEN, CDR2 SYDVKM. V lost 6 bases and J lost 2, with 8 bases in between. This CDR3 has 13 residues. The CDR3 DNA reads TGTGCCAGCAGGGGGACCCCTGGAAACACCATATATTTT. Translated: CASRGTPGNTIYF.